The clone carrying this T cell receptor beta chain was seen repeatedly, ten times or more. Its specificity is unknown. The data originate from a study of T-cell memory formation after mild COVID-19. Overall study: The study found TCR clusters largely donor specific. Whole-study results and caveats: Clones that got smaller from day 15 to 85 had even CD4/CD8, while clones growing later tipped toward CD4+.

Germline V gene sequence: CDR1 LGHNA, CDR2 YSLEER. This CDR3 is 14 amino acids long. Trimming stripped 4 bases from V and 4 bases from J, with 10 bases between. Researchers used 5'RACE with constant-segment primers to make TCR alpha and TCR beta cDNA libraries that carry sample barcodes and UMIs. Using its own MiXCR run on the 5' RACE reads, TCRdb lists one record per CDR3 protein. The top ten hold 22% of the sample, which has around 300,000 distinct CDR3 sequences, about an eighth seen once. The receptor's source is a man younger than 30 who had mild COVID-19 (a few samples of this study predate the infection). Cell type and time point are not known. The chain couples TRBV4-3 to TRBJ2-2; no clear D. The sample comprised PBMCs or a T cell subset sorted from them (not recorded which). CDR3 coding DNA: TGCGCCAGCAGCCCATCGGCCCCCACCGGGGAGCTGTTTTTT. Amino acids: CASSPSAPTGELFF.